The clone carrying this T cell receptor (beta chain) was counted many times. Its antigen is unknown. The sample comes from a study of T cells in Graves' hyperthyroidism and ophthalmopathy. Study-wide results and limits: Clonotypes that were expanded in thyroid above 0.001 mostly appeared in blood too.

Patients were aged 18 to 65, had disease duration under 2 months, and had newly diagnosed hyperthyroidism. It was RNA transcripts that yielded the amplified TCR beta CDR3 regions. First-round RT-PCR of the TCR CDR3 relied on the HTBI primer set. MiXCR, applied by TCRdb to the multiplex PCR reads, yields one record per CDR3 protein. The sample lists about 560,000 distinct CDR3 sequences, around 45% seen once, with 6.5% to 9% in the top ten. In germline, CDR1 is DFQATT, CDR2 SNEGSKA (reference sequence). This CDR3 is built from 10 residues. The V gene lost 6 bases and the J gene lost 1 base, with 3 bases spanning the gap.

This TCR came from a woman in her late teens or twenties with Graves' hyperthyroidism. This chain connects TRBV20-1 to TRBJ2-5, with no clear D. Material for sequencing was peripheral blood or thyroid tissue (not recorded which). This chain's CDR3 is CSAAQETQYF. The CDR3 nucleotides read TGCAGTGCAGCCCAAGAGACCCAGTACTTC.